This T cell receptor (beta chain) came from a study of CD4 and CD8 cells across lung adenocarcinoma regions. Germline lookup yields CDR1 MNHNS and CDR2 SASEGT. The CDR3 totals 14 residues. In TCRdb, the PCR reads were re-called with MiXCR into one record per CDR3 protein. The profile shows approximately 10,000 distinct CDR3 sequences, approximately 50% of them singletons. Donors had localized lung adenocarcinoma, a non-small cell lung cancer. This receptor was taken from a male donor with lung adenocarcinoma. The CD4 and CD8 labels of this study may be unreliable. The chain joins TRBV6-1 to TRBJ2-3, with D possibly being TRBD1 (5 bases). Sequencing used CD8+ T cells from the margin of a lung tumor. The CDR3 is CVSLRAVSTGALYF. CDR3 sequence (DNA): TGTGTGAGCCTTCGGGCAGTTAGCACAGGTGCGCTGTATTTT.